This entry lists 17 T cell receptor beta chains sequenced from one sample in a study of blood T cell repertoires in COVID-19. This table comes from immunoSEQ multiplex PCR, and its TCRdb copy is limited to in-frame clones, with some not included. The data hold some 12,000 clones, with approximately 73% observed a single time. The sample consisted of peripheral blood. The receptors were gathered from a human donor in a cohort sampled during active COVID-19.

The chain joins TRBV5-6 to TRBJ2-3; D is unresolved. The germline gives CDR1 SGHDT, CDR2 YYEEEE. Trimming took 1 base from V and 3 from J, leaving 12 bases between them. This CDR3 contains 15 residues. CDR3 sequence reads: CASSLSGFRTDTQYF. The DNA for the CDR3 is TGTGCCAGCAGCTTGTCAGGCTTCAGGACAGATACGCAGTATTTT.

The CDR3 region has the DNA TGCGCCAGCAGCAGGCAGGGGGCGCTCGGAGAGACCCAGTACTTC. It encodes CASSRQGALGETQYF. This sequence joins TRBV5-1 and TRBJ2-5; TRBD1 agrees at 8 bases. V was clipped by 4 bases and J by 4 bases; unmatched bases: 9. CDR3 length: 15 residues. Germline V gives CDR1 SGHRS, CDR2 YFSETQ.

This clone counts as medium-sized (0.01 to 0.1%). The CDR3, as DNA: TGTGCCAGTAGTATTGGGCTAGCGGGAGGCACAGATACGCAGTATTTT. Its translation: CASSIGLAGGTDTQYF. The chain carries TRBV19 and TRBJ2-3; 10 bases line up with TRBD2. The J segment lost 1 base and the V segment lost 3 bases, leaving 4 bases of the junction unmatched. Germline lookup yields CDR1 LNHDA and CDR2 SQIVND (reference sequence). This CDR3 region has 16 residues.

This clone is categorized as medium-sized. The CDR3 here is CASSLQGASGNTIYF. The CDR3 DNA sequence: TGCGCCAGCAGCTTGCAGGGGGCCTCCGGAAACACCATATATTTT. This chain connects TRBV5-1 to TRBJ1-3; 8 bases fit TRBD1. CDR3 length equals 15 residues. In germline, CDR1 is SGHRS, CDR2 YFSETQ. Trimming removed 1 base from V and 4 bases from J; junction bases left unmatched: 4.

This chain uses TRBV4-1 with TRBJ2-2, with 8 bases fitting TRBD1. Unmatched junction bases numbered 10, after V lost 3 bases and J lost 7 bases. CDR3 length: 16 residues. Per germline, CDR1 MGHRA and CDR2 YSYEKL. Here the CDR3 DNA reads TGCGCCAGCAGCCAGGCTTGGGCAGGGGGCGGCGGGGAGCTGTTTTTT. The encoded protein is CASSQAWAGGGGELFF.

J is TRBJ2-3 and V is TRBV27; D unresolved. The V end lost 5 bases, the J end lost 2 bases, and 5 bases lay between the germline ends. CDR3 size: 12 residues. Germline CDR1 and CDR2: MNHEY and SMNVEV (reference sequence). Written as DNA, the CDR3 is TGTGCCAGCAGTCCTACCACAGATACGCAGTATTTT. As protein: CASSPTTDTQYF.

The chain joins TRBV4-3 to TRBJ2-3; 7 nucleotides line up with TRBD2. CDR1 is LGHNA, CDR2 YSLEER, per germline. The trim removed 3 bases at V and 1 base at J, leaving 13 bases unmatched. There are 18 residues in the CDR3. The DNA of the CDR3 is TGCGCCAGCAGCCAGGATCTGTCGGGGGGTTGGGGCACAGATACGCAGTATTTT. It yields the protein CASSQDLSGGWGTDTQYF.

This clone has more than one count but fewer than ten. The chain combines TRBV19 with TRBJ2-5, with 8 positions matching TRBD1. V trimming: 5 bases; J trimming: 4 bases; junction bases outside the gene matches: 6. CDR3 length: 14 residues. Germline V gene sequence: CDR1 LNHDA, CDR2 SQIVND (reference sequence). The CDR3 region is CASSPGQGRETQYF. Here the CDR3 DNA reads TGTGCCAGTAGTCCCGGACAGGGCAGAGAGACCCAGTACTTC.

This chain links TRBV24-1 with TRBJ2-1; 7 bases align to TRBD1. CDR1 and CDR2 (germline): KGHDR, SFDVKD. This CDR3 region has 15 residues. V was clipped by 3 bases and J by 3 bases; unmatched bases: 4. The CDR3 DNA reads TGTGCCACCAGTGATACGGGACAGAACTACAATGAGCAGTTCTTC. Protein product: CATSDTGQNYNEQFF.

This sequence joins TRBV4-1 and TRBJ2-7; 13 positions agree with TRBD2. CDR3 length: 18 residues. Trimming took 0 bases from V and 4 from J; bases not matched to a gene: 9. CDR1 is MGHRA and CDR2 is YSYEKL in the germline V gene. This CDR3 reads CASSQDQPGLAGLYEQYF. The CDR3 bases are TGCGCCAGCAGCCAAGATCAGCCGGGACTAGCGGGATTGTACGAGCAGTACTTC.

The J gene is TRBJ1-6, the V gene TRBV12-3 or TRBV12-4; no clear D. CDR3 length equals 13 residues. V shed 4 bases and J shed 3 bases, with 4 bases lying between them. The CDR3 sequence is CASSSSYNSPLHF. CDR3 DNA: TGTGCCAGCAGTTCTAGCTATAATTCACCCCTCCACTTT.

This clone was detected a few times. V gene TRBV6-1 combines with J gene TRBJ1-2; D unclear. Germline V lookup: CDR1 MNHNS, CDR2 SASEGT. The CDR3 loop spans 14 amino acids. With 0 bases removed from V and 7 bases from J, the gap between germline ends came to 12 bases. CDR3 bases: TGTGCCAGCAGTGAAGCAGGTGGCGGCAGTGGCTACACCTTC. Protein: CASSEAGGGSGYTF.

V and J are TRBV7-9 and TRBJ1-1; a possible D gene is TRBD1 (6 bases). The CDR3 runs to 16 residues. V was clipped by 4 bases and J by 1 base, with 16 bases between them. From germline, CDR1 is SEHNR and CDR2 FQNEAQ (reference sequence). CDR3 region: CASSSLTGLGNTEAFF. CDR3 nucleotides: TGTGCCAGCAGCTCACTTACAGGGTTGGGGAACACTGAAGCTTTCTTT.

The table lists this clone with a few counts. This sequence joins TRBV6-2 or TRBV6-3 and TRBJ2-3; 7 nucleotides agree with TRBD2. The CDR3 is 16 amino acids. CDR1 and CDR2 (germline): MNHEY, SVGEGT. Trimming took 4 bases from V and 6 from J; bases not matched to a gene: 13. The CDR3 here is CASSLSRRENTDTQYF. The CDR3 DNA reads TGTGCCAGCAGTTTATCTCGGCGGGAGAACACGGATACGCAGTATTTT.

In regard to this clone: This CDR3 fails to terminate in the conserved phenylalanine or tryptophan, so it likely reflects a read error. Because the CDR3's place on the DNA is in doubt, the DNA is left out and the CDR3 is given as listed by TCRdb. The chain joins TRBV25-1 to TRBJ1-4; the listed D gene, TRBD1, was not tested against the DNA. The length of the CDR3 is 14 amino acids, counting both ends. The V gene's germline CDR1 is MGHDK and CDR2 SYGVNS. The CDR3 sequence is CASSASQPRDRVKS.

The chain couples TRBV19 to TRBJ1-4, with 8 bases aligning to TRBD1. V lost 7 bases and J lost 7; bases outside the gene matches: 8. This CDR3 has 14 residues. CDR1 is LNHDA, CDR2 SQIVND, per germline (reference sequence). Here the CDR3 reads CASTLTGVGEKLFF. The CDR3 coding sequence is TGTGCCAGTACCCTGACAGGGGTTGGTGAAAAACTGTTTTTT.

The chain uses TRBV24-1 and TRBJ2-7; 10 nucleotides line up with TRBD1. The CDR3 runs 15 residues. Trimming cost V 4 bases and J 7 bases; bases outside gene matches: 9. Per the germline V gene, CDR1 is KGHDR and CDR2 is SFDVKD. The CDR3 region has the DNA TGTGCCACCAGTGAGGCCGGGACAGGGGATAGGGAGCAGTACTTC. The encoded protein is CATSEAGTGDREQYF.